A selection of T cell receptor beta chains follows, all from one sample in a study of spatial heterogeneity in lung cancer. One entry per CDR3 protein results from TCRdb running MiXCR on the 5' RACE reads. In the table there are 25,000 to 30,000 distinct CDR3 sequences, roughly 12% of which are singletons. The material was PBMCs, obtained at surgery. The origin of the receptors is a female donor with early-stage non-small cell lung cancer. CDR3s include the opening cysteine and the closing phenylalanine or tryptophan. The order of the fields is clone size, D gene, J gene, V gene, CDR3 protein, CDR3 DNA. The D gene is left open where the match is weak. Clone size appears in some rows only: once, few, many, or a class for an expanded clone.

>many|-|TRBJ2-3|TRBV20-1
CSASGLTDTQYF
TGCAGTGCTAGTGGCCTCACAGATACGCAGTATTTT
>many|-|TRBJ2-3|TRBV7-3
CASSFDPGYADTQYF
TGTGCCAGCAGCTTCGATCCGGGTTACGCAGATACGCAGTATTTT
>many|TRBD1|TRBJ1-5|TRBV3-1
CASSTSGGGQPQHF
TGTGCCAGCAGCACCTCAGGGGGAGGACAGCCCCAGCATTTT
>-|TRBD1|TRBJ1-5|TRBV6-5
CASSYSRQGSNQPQHF
TGTGCCAGCAGTTACTCGAGACAGGGTAGCAATCAGCCCCAGCATTTT
>many|-|TRBJ1-2|TRBV7-3
CASSLGDNNGYTF
TGTGCCAGCAGCTTAGGGGACAATAATGGCTACACCTTC
>many|-|TRBJ2-1|TRBV27
CASSLGSYNEQFF
TGTGCCAGCAGTTTAGGGTCTTACAATGAGCAGTTCTTC
>many|-|TRBJ2-1|TRBV25-1
CASSDGTGTYNEQFF
TGTGCCAGCAGTGACGGTACAGGGACGTACAATGAGCAGTTCTTC
>many|-|TRBJ1-1|TRBV6-2/TRBV6-3
CASSYSWGPEAFF
TGTGCCAGCAGTTACTCGTGGGGTCCTGAAGCTTTCTTT
>many|-|TRBJ1-5|TRBV12-3/TRBV12-4
CASSSGWAAHGPQHF
TGTGCCAGCAGTTCGGGTTGGGCAGCTCATGGGCCCCAGCATTTT
>many|-|TRBJ1-2|TRBV7-6
CASRGGANYGYTF
TGTGCCAGCAGAGGAGGAGCTAACTATGGCTACACCTTC
>many|-|TRBJ2-3|TRBV7-9
CASSPITDTQYF
TGTGCCAGCAGCCCCATCACAGATACGCAGTATTTT
>-|-|TRBJ1-3|TRBV14
CASNQGQFSRNTIYF
TGTGCCAGCAACCAAGGGCAGTTTAGCCGAAACACCATATATTTT
>many|-|TRBJ2-5|TRBV18
CASSPSWGNGETQYF
TGTGCCAGCTCACCATCATGGGGCAACGGAGAGACCCAGTACTTC